This T cell receptor beta chain was sequenced in a study of blood T cell repertoires in COVID-19. About the study: Whether acute or convalescent, the COVID-19 samples came from the United States, Italy and Spain. Sources were T cells, B-cell-depleted T cells, or PBMCs; the material itself was cDNA or gDNA.

This clone occurred once. V was pared by 0 bases and J by 7 bases, with 8 bases between. Germline CDR1 and CDR2: SGHRS and YFSETQ. The CDR3 length is 13 residues. The repertoire was sequenced with immunoSEQ multiplex PCR; TCRdb's copy has only in-frame clones and lacks some. This sample carries roughly 200,000 clones, 75% to 90% of them seen once, and the ten largest clones take 18%. Individuals aged about 18 to 90 years were recruited from 24 US areas. Cohort 3 recovered donors had two negative PCRs, clearance, or symptom resolution. This receptor was taken from a man aged 40-55 years who had recovered from COVID-19. This chain links TRBV5-1 with TRBJ2-1; D unresolved. The specimen was PBMCs or T cells enriched from blood (not recorded which). CDR3: CASSLAVTNEQFF. The CDR3 coding sequence is TGCGCCAGCAGCTTGGCCGTCACAAATGAGCAGTTCTTC.